The 26 T cell receptor beta chains reported below all come from one sample, sequenced in a study of blood T cell repertoires in COVID-19. Data came from immunoSEQ multiplex PCR; TCRdb stores just in-frame clones and leaves some out. The top ten clones hold more than 4% of a sample with some 460,000 clones, approximately 90% of them seen once. The source material was peripheral blood. These receptors all stem from a young woman with acute or convalescent COVID-19.

Only one count was recorded for this clone. The rearrangement uses TRBV24-1 and TRBJ1-5, with TRBD1 matching 9 bases. CDR3 length: 15 residues. The trim removed 5 bases at V and 4 bases at J, leaving 5 bases unmatched. The V gene's germline CDR1 is KGHDR and CDR2 SFDVKD. CDR3 region: CATSAGQGTNQPQHF. For the CDR3, the DNA is TGTGCCACCAGTGCGGGACAGGGAACGAATCAGCCCCAGCATTTT.

A word on this clone: The sample contains more than one DNA sequence encoding this CDR3. The V call is TRBV5-1, the J call TRBJ1-4, with 8 bases lining up with TRBD1. The CDR3 runs to 14 residues. CDR1 and CDR2 (germline): SGHRS, YFSETQ. J lost 8 bases, V lost 3 bases, and 6 bases had no gene match. DNA for the CDR3: TGCGCCAGCAGCTCAGGACAGGGCGGGGAAAAACTGTTTTTT. It specifies CASSSGQGGEKLFF. The whole variable domain, remainder taken from reference TRBV5-1 and TRBJ1-4, is KAGVTQTPRYLIKTRGQQVTLSCSPISGHRSVSWYQQTPGQGLQFLFEYFSETQRNKGNFPGRFSGRQFSNSRSEMNVSTLELGDSALYLCASSSGQGGEKLFFGSGTQLSVL.

The chain joins TRBV5-4 to TRBJ2-7, with D unresolved. Per the germline V gene, CDR1 is SGHNT and CDR2 is YYREEE (reference sequence). V dropped 2 bases and J dropped 3 bases, with 6 bases sitting between them. The CDR3 consists of 12 residues. The CDR3 bases are TGTGCCAGCAGCTTAAACAGCTACGAGCAGTACTTC. It specifies CASSLNSYEQYF.

The chain links TRBV5-4 to TRBJ1-5, with TRBD1 matching over 9 bases. J gave up 7 bases and V 3 bases, and 5 bases lay outside the gene matches. CDR1 is SGHNT and CDR2 is YYREEE in the germline V gene (reference sequence). The CDR3 runs to 14 residues. In nucleotides, the CDR3 is TGTGCCAGCAGCTCGGGACAGGGTGGACAGCCCCAGCATTTT. Its protein product is CASSSGQGGQPQHF.

V and J are TRBV3-1 (or the pseudogene TRBV3-2) and TRBJ1-4, with TRBD1 identical over 8 bases. The CDR3 sequence is 15 residues long. CDR1 LGHDT and CDR2 YNNKEL come from the germline V gene (reference sequence). The junction had 7 bases not matched to a gene; V was cut back by 2 bases and J by 8 bases. CDR3 loop: CASSQRTGIGEKLFF. In DNA form, the CDR3 reads TGTGCCAGCAGCCAACGGACAGGGATCGGAGAAAAACTGTTTTTT.

In this sample, this clone turned up once. The chain has TRBV28 and TRBJ1-1; weak D call: TRBD1 (6 bases). This CDR3 has 12 amino acids. Trimming pared 9 bases from V and 7 bases from J, leaving 15 bases between. Germline CDR1 is MDHEN and CDR2 is SYDVKM. CDR3 in amino acids: CARNEGVGEAFF. For the CDR3, the DNA is TGTGCCAGAAATGAGGGGGTAGGTGAAGCTTTCTTT.

This clone was counted once. A read error may account for a junction end that differs from germline. The chain recombines TRBV5-1 with TRBJ2-7; D gene uncertain. The germline CDR1 and CDR2 sequences are SGHRS and YFSETQ. This CDR3 is built from 13 residues. Here the CDR3 DNA reads TGCGCCAGCCGACTCTTGCAGTCCTTCGAGCAGTACTTC. Encoded protein: CASRLLQSFEQYF.

The chain combines TRBV3-1 (or the pseudogene TRBV3-2) with TRBJ2-5, with 8 bases aligning to TRBD2. There are 14 residues in the CDR3. V gave up 4 bases and J gave up 1 base; unmatched junction bases: 2. The germline V gene has CDR1 LGHDT and CDR2 YNNKEL (reference sequence). The DNA of the CDR3 is TGTGCCAGCAGCCCAGGACTAGCCCAAGAGACCCAGTACTTC. This sequence encodes CASSPGLAQETQYF.

CDR3 DNA sequence: TGTGCCACCAGGACAGGGAGGATTGCCGGGGAGCTGTTTTTT. It translates to CATRTGRIAGELFF. The V call is TRBV6-5, the J call TRBJ2-2, with 8 bases lining up with TRBD1. The CDR3 totals 14 residues. Germline V gives CDR1 MNHEY, CDR2 SVGAGI. Germline trimming cut 10 bases from V and 6 bases from J; bases unmatched to any gene: 10.

The rearrangement uses TRBV4-1 and TRBJ2-7; TRBD2 aligns across 8 bases. CDR3 size: 15 residues. Trimming at V came to 2 bases and at J to 2 bases, leaving 5 bases not matched to a gene. The germline CDR1 and CDR2 sequences are MGHRA and YSYEKL. The CDR3 sequence: CASSQRGGPTYEQYF. CDR3 in DNA: TGCGCCAGCAGCCAACGCGGGGGGCCCACCTACGAGCAGTACTTC.

In this sample, this clone turned up once. V gene TRBV2 combines with J gene TRBJ2-3; no firm D call. There are 16 residues in the CDR3. Trimming shortened V by 4 bases and J by 2 bases, and 16 bases separated the two germline ends. In germline, CDR1 is SNHLY, CDR2 FYNNEI. The CDR3 DNA reads TGTGCCAGCAGTGCTCAGGCCGGCTTTCACACAGATACGCAGTATTTT. Encoded protein: CASSAQAGFHTDTQYF.

This chain connects TRBV12-5 to TRBJ1-2; tentative D call: TRBD1 (5 bases). The CDR3 extends over 13 amino acids. Germline values: CDR1 LGHNT, CDR2 FRNRAP. Trimming took off 8 bases at V and 3 bases at J, with 13 bases between the two ends. CDR3 protein: CASTRGGHYGYTF. In DNA form, the CDR3 reads TGTGCTAGTACCCGGGGGGGACACTATGGCTACACCTTC.

The V and J genes are TRBV19 and TRBJ1-2, with D perhaps matching TRBD1 (5 bases). This CDR3 contains 12 residues. Trimming stripped 7 bases from V and 3 bases from J, with 9 bases between. Germline V gives CDR1 LNHDA, CDR2 SQIVND (reference sequence). The CDR3 DNA reads as TGTGCCAGTACAGGGATCCACTATGGCTACACCTTC. Translated, it gives CASTGIHYGYTF.

This chain joins TRBV5-1 and TRBJ2-1, with D uncertain. The germline V gene has CDR1 SGHRS and CDR2 YFSETQ. V dropped 2 bases and J dropped 9 bases, with 9 bases sitting between them. The CDR3 length is 12 residues. The CDR3 coding sequence is TGCGCCAGCAGCTTCACCAACGGTGAGCAGTTCTTC. This codes for CASSFTNGEQFF.

The chain employs TRBV6-5 and TRBJ1-2, with 8 positions matching TRBD1. After removal of 5 bases from V and 4 bases from J, the junction contained 3 bases not matched to a gene. CDR3 length equals 13 residues. The germline V gene encodes CDR1 MNHEY and CDR2 SVGAGI. The CDR3 sequence: CASSTGGVYGYTF. As DNA, the CDR3 is TGTGCCAGCAGTACAGGGGGGGTCTATGGCTACACCTTC.

This chain uses TRBV28 with TRBJ2-7; D is unclear. CDR1 is MDHEN and CDR2 is SYDVKM in the germline V gene. V lost 8 bases to trimming and J lost 1 base, with 18 bases between them. This CDR3 has 15 residues. CDR3 sequence: CASSTRLQLSYEQYF. CDR3 sequence (DNA): TGTGCCAGCTCAACAAGACTCCAATTATCCTACGAGCAGTACTTC.

The chain carries TRBV18 and TRBJ2-7; D is perhaps TRBD2 (6 bases). The CDR3 is 13 residues long. The germline V gene encodes CDR1 KGHSH and CDR2 LQKENI. Deletions cut 2 bases from V and 5 bases from J, with 10 bases between. CDR3 nucleotides: TGTGCCAGCTCACCAGGGACTCTCAACGAGCAGTACTTC. This codes for CASSPGTLNEQYF.

The chain links TRBV11-2 to TRBJ2-7; maybe TRBD1 (5 bases). From germline, CDR1 is SGHAT and CDR2 FQNNGV. The CDR3 is 16 residues long. The V end lost 1 base, the J end lost 7 bases, and 20 bases lay between the germline ends. The CDR3 protein is CASSLGLRANDWEQYF. CDR3 sequence (DNA): TGTGCCAGCAGCTTAGGACTCAGGGCCAATGACTGGGAGCAGTACTTC.

V usage is TRBV7-9 and J usage is TRBJ2-7; D is uncertain. The CDR3 is 12 amino acids. The V gene's germline CDR1 is SEHNR and CDR2 FQNEAQ (reference sequence). Trimming removed 3 bases from V and 5 bases from J, with 8 bases in between. This CDR3 reads CASSLGFDEQYF. The CDR3 nucleotides are TGTGCCAGCAGCTTGGGCTTTGACGAGCAGTACTTC.

The J gene is TRBJ1-1, the V gene TRBV5-1; D remains unclear. Germline values: CDR1 SGHRS, CDR2 YFSETQ. This CDR3 contains 14 residues. Between the trimmed V and J ends, which lost 3 bases and 1 base, there was a span of 10 bases. As DNA, the CDR3 is TGCGCCAGCAGCTCCGGGATAACGAACACTGAAGCTTTCTTT. Its translation is CASSSGITNTEAFF.

The V call is TRBV4-1, the J call TRBJ2-3; unclear D gene. This CDR3 spans 15 amino acids. Germline V gene data show CDR1 as MGHRA and CDR2 as YSYEKL. The ends were cut back, 0 bases at V and 5 bases at J, with 12 bases in the middle. This chain's CDR3 is CASSQDVPPGDTQYF. The CDR3 bases are TGCGCCAGCAGCCAAGACGTACCCCCAGGAGATACGCAGTATTTT.

The V gene is TRBV10-2, the J gene TRBJ1-2, with 10 positions matching TRBD1. Losses at the gene ends were 8 bases for V and 8 bases for J; bases not matched to a gene: 8. This CDR3 is 13 amino acids long. Germline CDR1 reads WSHSY; CDR2 reads SAAADI. The CDR3 loop reads CASGRDRGEGYTF. In nucleotides, the CDR3 is TGCGCCAGCGGCCGGGACAGGGGAGAGGGCTACACCTTC.

The chain is built from TRBV2 and TRBJ2-7; 11 positions match TRBD2. The CDR3 sequence is 14 residues long. V dropped 10 bases and J dropped 7; count of bases not matched to a gene: 12. Germline V CDR1 and CDR2: SNHLY, FYNNEI. CDR3 nucleotide sequence: TGTGCCACCCAAACTAGCGGGGGATTTGTGGAGCAGTACTTC. Amino acid sequence: CATQTSGGFVEQYF.

The J gene is TRBJ1-6, the V gene TRBV6-6; D call uncertain. Trimming pared 8 bases from V and 0 bases from J, leaving 11 bases between. This CDR3 has 15 residues. Germline loops: CDR1 MNHNY, CDR2 SVGAGI (reference sequence). The CDR3 sequence: CASRERASYNSPLHF. CDR3 DNA: TGTGCCAGCCGAGAGAGGGCCTCCTATAATTCACCCCTCCACTTT.

The chain recombines TRBV5-1 with TRBJ1-2; possibly TRBD1 for D (6 bases). V lost 4 bases and J lost 8, with 18 bases in between. The CDR3 is made up of 14 amino acids. The germline V gene has CDR1 SGHRS and CDR2 YFSETQ. The CDR3 DNA follows: TGCGCCAGCAGCCCAGGGGCCGCCGAATGGGGCTACACCTTC. Amino acid sequence: CASSPGAAEWGYTF. The variable domain in full, completed from reference TRBV5-1 and TRBJ1-2, reads KAGVTQTPRYLIKTRGQQVTLSCSPISGHRSVSWYQQTPGQGLQFLFEYFSETQRNKGNFPGRFSGRQFSNSRSEMNVSTLELGDSALYLCASSPGAAEWGYTFGSGTRLTVV.

This chain connects TRBV3-1 (or the pseudogene TRBV3-2) to TRBJ2-7, with 8 nucleotides matching TRBD1. The J segment lost 4 bases and the V segment lost 3 bases, leaving 5 bases of the junction unmatched. Germline V gives CDR1 LGHDT, CDR2 YNNKEL (reference sequence). The CDR3 is 14 amino acids. The CDR3 DNA reads as TGTGCCAGCAGCCACGGGACAGGATTATACGAGCAGTACTTC. Its translation is CASSHGTGLYEQYF.